One and the same sample provided the 7 T cell receptor beta chains below, sequenced in a study of blood T cell repertoires in COVID-19. Profiling relied on immunoSEQ multiplex PCR, and the TCRdb table lists in-frame clones only, not all of them. This sample yields about 220,000 clones, of which around 83% are seen a single time; 9.7% belongs to the top ten. The sample was peripheral blood. These receptors came from a middle-aged man with active or convalescent COVID-19.

The chain recombines TRBV7-2 with TRBJ2-1; 7 nucleotides match TRBD2. This CDR3 is built from 15 residues. Unmatched junction bases numbered 3, after V lost 1 base and J lost 3 bases. Germline-derived CDR1 and CDR2 are SGHTA and FQGNSA. The CDR3 sequence: CASSLEGRGYNEQFF. The CDR3 region has the DNA TGTGCCAGCAGCTTAGAGGGGAGGGGCTACAATGAGCAGTTCTTC.

V gene TRBV2 combines with J gene TRBJ2-1; TRBD2 is a possible D gene (5 bases). V dropped 2 bases and J dropped 10 bases, with 15 bases sitting between them. The CDR3 runs 14 residues. Germline V lookup: CDR1 SNHLY, CDR2 FYNNEI. CDR3 nucleotide sequence: TGTGCCAGCAGTGAAAATCACGAGGGTGGCGAGCAGTTCTTC. Translating gives CASSENHEGGEQFF.

This chain links TRBV6-2 or TRBV6-3 with TRBJ1-1, with a possible D match to TRBD1 (5 bases). V lost 4 bases to trimming and J lost 5 bases, with 11 bases between them. CDR1 and CDR2 (germline): MNHEY, SVGEGT. CDR3 length: 13 amino acids. CDR3 sequence: CASSWQGGTEAFF. The CDR3 nucleotides read TGTGCCAGCAGTTGGCAGGGAGGGACTGAAGCTTTCTTT.

A few counts support this clone. The chain couples TRBV5-8 to TRBJ2-3; tentative D call: TRBD1 (6 bases). The CDR3 spans 16 residues. Germline V gives CDR1 SGHTS, CDR2 YDEGEE. V was shortened by 4 bases and J by 0 bases, with 15 bases between the two germline ends. CDR3 in amino acids: CASSPGQSYSTDTQYF. For the CDR3, the DNA is TGTGCCAGCAGCCCCGGACAGTCGTATAGCACAGATACGCAGTATTTT.

The chain has TRBV4-2 and TRBJ2-7; maybe TRBD2 (5 bases). CDR1 LGHNA and CDR2 YNFKEQ come from the germline V gene. V lost 5 bases, J lost 3 bases, and 14 bases lay in between. The CDR3 covers 14 residues. The CDR3 coding sequence is TGTGCCAGCAGCTACTCTTACGGGGACTACGAGCAGTACGTC. Its translation: CASSYSYGDYEQYV.

In nucleotides, the CDR3 is TGTGCCAGCAATCTAGGACTTAGCACAGATACGCAGTATTTT. It specifies CASNLGLSTDTQYF. The chain combines TRBV6-1 with TRBJ2-3, with D tentatively TRBD2 (5 bases). Trimming cost V 7 bases and J 0 bases, with 11 bases left between them. The CDR3 loop spans 14 amino acids. CDR1 is MNHNS, CDR2 SASEGT, per germline.

This chain connects TRBV2 to TRBJ2-1; D may be TRBD2 (6 bases). This CDR3 contains 16 residues. Germline V gene sequence: CDR1 SNHLY, CDR2 FYNNEI. The V end was cut by 0 bases, the J end by 6 bases, with 15 bases between. The CDR3 sequence is CASSEAGLISPNEQFF. The CDR3 region has the DNA TGTGCCAGCAGTGAAGCGGGACTCATATCCCCCAATGAGCAGTTCTTC.